These 3 T cell receptor beta chains came from one sample sequenced in a study of shared T cell receptors in the human thymus. Generated by immunoSEQ multiplex PCR, the TCRdb table keeps only in-frame clones and is missing some. The data show hundreds of thousands of clones, around 87% seen once. The sample was also linked to a second study, of human thymus T cells.

The source material was thymocytes. The origin of the receptors is a boy younger than two with a congenital heart defect.

This chain links TRBV7-2 with TRBJ1-2; the match to TRBD1 covers 9 bases. V lost 4 bases and J lost 3; bases outside the gene matches: 6. The germline CDR1 and CDR2 sequences are SGHTA and FQGNSA. CDR3 size: 15 residues. The CDR3 sequence: CASSYPRDRDYGYTF. The CDR3 coding sequence is TGTGCCAGCAGCTATCCCCGGGACAGGGACTATGGCTACACCTTC.

This chain uses TRBV4-1 with TRBJ1-6; D is possibly TRBD1 (5 bases). Germline lookup yields CDR1 MGHRA and CDR2 YSYEKL. Trimming pared 0 bases from V and 0 bases from J, leaving 12 bases between. The CDR3 is made up of 18 amino acids. DNA of the CDR3: TGCGCCAGCAGCCAAGAGCCCGGGGGGAGCTCCTATAATTCACCCCTCCACTTT. This gives the protein CASSQEPGGSSYNSPLHF.

The chain recombines TRBV15 with TRBJ2-7; D call uncertain. Trimming took off 0 bases at V and 0 bases at J, with 12 bases between the two ends. Looked up from germline, CDR1 is LNHNV and CDR2 is YYDKDF (reference sequence). This CDR3 contains 16 residues. In DNA, the CDR3 is TGTGCCACCAGCAGAGATCGAGAGAGAAGCTCCTACGAGCAGTACTTC. It yields the protein CATSRDRERSSYEQYF.